These 13 T cell receptor beta chains originate from one sample sequenced in a study of T cells in Graves' hyperthyroidism and ophthalmopathy. There were TCR beta CDR3 regions amplified from RNA transcripts. A first-round RT-PCR of the TCR CDR3 used the HTBI primer set. TCRdb processed the multiplex PCR reads anew with MiXCR; each CDR3 protein has one entry. The data show roughly 740,000 distinct CDR3 sequences, about 16% seen once. Sequencing used blood. The origin of the receptors is a man between 18 and 35 years old with Graves' hyperthyroidism.

This clonotype has ten or more counts. This chain connects TRBV2 to TRBJ1-1; D is undetermined. Trimming shortened V by 7 bases and J by 1 base, and 10 bases separated the two germline ends. Germline V gives CDR1 SNHLY, CDR2 FYNNEI. The CDR3 totals 13 residues. Written as DNA, the CDR3 is TGTGCCAGCAACAACCAGAGGAACACTGAAGCTTTCTTT. The encoded protein is CASNNQRNTEAFF.

This clonotype was counted between two and nine times. The V call is TRBV7-9, the J call TRBJ2-1; either TRBD1 or TRBD2 may supply D (5 bases each). Looked up from germline, CDR1 is SEHNR and CDR2 is FQNEAQ (reference sequence). With 4 bases removed from V and 3 bases from J, the gap between germline ends came to 16 bases. CDR3 length: 16 residues. This chain's CDR3 is CASSWQTGPVYNEQFF. DNA of the CDR3: TGTGCCAGCAGCTGGCAGACGGGACCCGTCTACAATGAGCAGTTCTTC. Filled out from reference TRBV7-9 and TRBJ2-1, the complete variable domain reads DTGVSQNPRHKITKRGQNVTFRCDPISEHNRLYWYRQTLGQGPEFLTYFQNEAQLEKSRLLSDRFSAERPKGSFSTLEIQRTEQGDSAMYLCASSWQTGPVYNEQFFGPGTRLTVL.

The rearrangement joins TRBV3-1 to TRBJ2-3, with a weak D call TRBD1 (5 bases). CDR3 size: 14 residues. Germline CDR1 LGHDT, CDR2 YNNKEL (reference sequence). V was trimmed by 4 bases and J by 4 bases, leaving 12 bases between them. CDR3 sequence: CASSRRRGADTQYF. Here the CDR3 DNA reads TGTGCCAGCAGCCGGCGTAGGGGCGCAGATACGCAGTATTTT.

This clonotype was found many times. V is TRBV7-3 and J is TRBJ2-1; D ambiguous. CDR1 SGHTA and CDR2 FQGTGA come from the germline V gene. CDR3 length: 15 amino acids. V was clipped by 5 bases and J by 7 bases, with 18 bases between them. The CDR3 region is CASSRGEAARNEQFF. The CDR3 DNA reads as TGTGCCAGCAGCCGCGGCGAGGCGGCTCGGAATGAGCAGTTCTTC.

This clonotype came up many times. V gene TRBV12-3 or TRBV12-4 combines with J gene TRBJ2-7; 7 bases match TRBD1. This CDR3 comprises 13 residues. The ends lost 6 bases at V and 1 base at J; junction bases unmatched: 3. The CDR3 region is CASRLDRSYEQYF. In DNA, the CDR3 is TGTGCCAGCAGACTGGACAGGTCCTACGAGCAGTACTTC.

This clonotype turned up a few times. The CDR3 protein is CSVQYNEQFF. The DNA of the CDR3 is TGCAGTGTTCAATACAATGAGCAGTTCTTC. This chain connects TRBV20-1 to TRBJ2-1; D not resolved. Germline CDR1 is DFQATT and CDR2 is SNEGSKA (reference sequence). The CDR3 length is 10 residues. Between the trimmed V and J ends, which lost 7 bases and 4 bases, there was a span of 5 bases.

The V call is TRBV12-3 or TRBV12-4, the J call TRBJ1-1, with D uncertain. V gave up 5 bases and J gave up 0 bases, with 10 bases separating them. This CDR3 region has 14 residues. Here the CDR3 reads CASSPIQMNTEAFF. CDR3 nucleotide sequence: TGTGCCAGCAGTCCCATCCAGATGAACACTGAAGCTTTCTTT.

This clonotype appeared many times. This chain connects TRBV7-9 to TRBJ2-5, with D tentatively TRBD2 (6 bases). This CDR3 is built from 14 residues. With 5 bases removed from V and 6 bases from J, the gap between germline ends came to 16 bases. Germline V gives CDR1 SEHNR, CDR2 FQNEAQ (reference sequence). In nucleotides, the CDR3 is TGTGCCAGCAGCCGAAGGGACTCCGGGAAGACCCAGTACTTC. Its translation is CASSRRDSGKTQYF. The variable domain in full, with the rest retrieved from reference TRBV7-9 and TRBJ2-5, is DTGVSQNPRHKITKRGQNVTFRCDPISEHNRLYWYRQTLGQGPEFLTYFQNEAQLEKSRLLSDRFSAERPKGSFSTLEIQRTEQGDSAMYLCASSRRDSGKTQYFGPGTRLLVL.

The chain employs TRBV9 and TRBJ2-4; TRBD1 agrees at 8 bases. Germline loops: CDR1 SGDLS, CDR2 YYNGEE. CDR3 length: 15 amino acids. The V and J ends lost 3 bases and 8 bases, in that order; junction bases with no gene match: 10. The CDR3 region is CASSARSDRVDIQYF. DNA of the CDR3: TGTGCCAGCAGCGCCCGATCGGACAGGGTGGACATTCAGTACTTC.

This clonotype came up many times. The rearrangement joins TRBV12-3 or TRBV12-4 to TRBJ2-3; TRBD2 aligns across 10 bases. V was clipped by 6 bases and J by 3 bases; unmatched bases: 3. This CDR3 is 14 amino acids long. The CDR3 DNA sequence: TGTGCCAGCAGCAAACTAGCGGGGACAGATACGCAGTATTTT. Its translation is CASSKLAGTDTQYF.

This clonotype turned up a few times. J is TRBJ2-5 and V is TRBV20-1; D possibly matches TRBD1 or TRBD2 (5 bases each). This CDR3 has 15 residues. The V and J ends lost 3 bases and 4 bases respectively, with 18 bases between them. Germline-derived CDR1 and CDR2 are DFQATT and SNEGSKA (reference sequence). CDR3 in amino acids: CSARGGTYVGETQYF. Here the CDR3 DNA reads TGCAGTGCTAGGGGTGGGACGTACGTCGGAGAGACCCAGTACTTC.

The sample holds many counts of this clonotype. This chain links TRBV3-1 with TRBJ1-4; D call uncertain. Germline CDR1 LGHDT, CDR2 YNNKEL (reference sequence). V shed 3 bases and J shed 9 bases, with 8 bases lying between them. The CDR3 runs 12 residues. CDR3 protein: CASSQPEQKLFF. CDR3 sequence (DNA): TGTGCCAGCAGCCAGCCAGAACAAAAACTGTTTTTT.

This clonotype was counted many times. This chain uses TRBV28 with TRBJ2-7, with D perhaps matching TRBD1 (5 bases). The V gene lost 6 bases and the J gene lost 5 bases, with 23 bases spanning the gap. Germline lookup yields CDR1 MDHEN and CDR2 SYDVKM. The CDR3 totals 16 residues. DNA of the CDR3: TGTGCCAGCAGACCCGACAGTTCCTGGGGCTTTCACGAGCAGTACTTC. This sequence encodes CASRPDSSWGFHEQYF.